The T cell receptor beta chain described here comes from a study of T cells in Graves' hyperthyroidism and ophthalmopathy. Overall study results and limits: Median prediction lead before ophthalmopathy onset was roughly 6 months with the model.

Germline CDR1 and CDR2: LGHNA and YNFKEQ. The V and J ends lost 1 base and 6 bases, in that order; junction bases with no gene match: 5. The length of the CDR3 is 16 residues. RNA transcripts yielded amplified TCR beta CDR3 regions. During a first-round RT-PCR of the TCR CDR3, the HTBI primer set was used. TCRdb used MiXCR to reprocess the multiplex PCR reads, holding one entry per CDR3 protein. The sample records approximately 620,000 distinct CDR3 sequences, around 16% being singletons. It was around 11 ml of fresh peripheral blood that supplied the PBMCs. Regarding this clonotype: Its target is unknown.

Sequenced: blood. This sequence was found in a woman aged 40 to 50 with Graves' ophthalmopathy. The chain recombines TRBV4-2 with TRBJ2-3, with 12 nucleotides matching TRBD1. As DNA, the CDR3 is TGTGCCAGCAGCCAAGGTCCGGGACAGGGGGCGGATACGCAGTATTTT. As protein: CASSQGPGQGADTQYF.